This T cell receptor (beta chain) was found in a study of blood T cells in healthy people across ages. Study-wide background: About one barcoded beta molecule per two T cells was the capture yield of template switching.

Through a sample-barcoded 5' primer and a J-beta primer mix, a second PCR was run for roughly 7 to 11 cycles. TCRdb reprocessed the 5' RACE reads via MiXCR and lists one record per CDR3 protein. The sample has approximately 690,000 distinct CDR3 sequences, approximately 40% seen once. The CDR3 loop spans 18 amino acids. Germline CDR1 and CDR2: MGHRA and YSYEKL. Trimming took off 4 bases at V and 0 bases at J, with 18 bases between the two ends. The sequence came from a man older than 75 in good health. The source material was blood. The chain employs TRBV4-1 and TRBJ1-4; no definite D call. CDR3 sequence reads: CASSPPRQRISTNEKLFF. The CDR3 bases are TGCGCCAGCAGCCCTCCGCGGCAGCGGATCTCAACTAATGAAAAACTGTTTTTT.